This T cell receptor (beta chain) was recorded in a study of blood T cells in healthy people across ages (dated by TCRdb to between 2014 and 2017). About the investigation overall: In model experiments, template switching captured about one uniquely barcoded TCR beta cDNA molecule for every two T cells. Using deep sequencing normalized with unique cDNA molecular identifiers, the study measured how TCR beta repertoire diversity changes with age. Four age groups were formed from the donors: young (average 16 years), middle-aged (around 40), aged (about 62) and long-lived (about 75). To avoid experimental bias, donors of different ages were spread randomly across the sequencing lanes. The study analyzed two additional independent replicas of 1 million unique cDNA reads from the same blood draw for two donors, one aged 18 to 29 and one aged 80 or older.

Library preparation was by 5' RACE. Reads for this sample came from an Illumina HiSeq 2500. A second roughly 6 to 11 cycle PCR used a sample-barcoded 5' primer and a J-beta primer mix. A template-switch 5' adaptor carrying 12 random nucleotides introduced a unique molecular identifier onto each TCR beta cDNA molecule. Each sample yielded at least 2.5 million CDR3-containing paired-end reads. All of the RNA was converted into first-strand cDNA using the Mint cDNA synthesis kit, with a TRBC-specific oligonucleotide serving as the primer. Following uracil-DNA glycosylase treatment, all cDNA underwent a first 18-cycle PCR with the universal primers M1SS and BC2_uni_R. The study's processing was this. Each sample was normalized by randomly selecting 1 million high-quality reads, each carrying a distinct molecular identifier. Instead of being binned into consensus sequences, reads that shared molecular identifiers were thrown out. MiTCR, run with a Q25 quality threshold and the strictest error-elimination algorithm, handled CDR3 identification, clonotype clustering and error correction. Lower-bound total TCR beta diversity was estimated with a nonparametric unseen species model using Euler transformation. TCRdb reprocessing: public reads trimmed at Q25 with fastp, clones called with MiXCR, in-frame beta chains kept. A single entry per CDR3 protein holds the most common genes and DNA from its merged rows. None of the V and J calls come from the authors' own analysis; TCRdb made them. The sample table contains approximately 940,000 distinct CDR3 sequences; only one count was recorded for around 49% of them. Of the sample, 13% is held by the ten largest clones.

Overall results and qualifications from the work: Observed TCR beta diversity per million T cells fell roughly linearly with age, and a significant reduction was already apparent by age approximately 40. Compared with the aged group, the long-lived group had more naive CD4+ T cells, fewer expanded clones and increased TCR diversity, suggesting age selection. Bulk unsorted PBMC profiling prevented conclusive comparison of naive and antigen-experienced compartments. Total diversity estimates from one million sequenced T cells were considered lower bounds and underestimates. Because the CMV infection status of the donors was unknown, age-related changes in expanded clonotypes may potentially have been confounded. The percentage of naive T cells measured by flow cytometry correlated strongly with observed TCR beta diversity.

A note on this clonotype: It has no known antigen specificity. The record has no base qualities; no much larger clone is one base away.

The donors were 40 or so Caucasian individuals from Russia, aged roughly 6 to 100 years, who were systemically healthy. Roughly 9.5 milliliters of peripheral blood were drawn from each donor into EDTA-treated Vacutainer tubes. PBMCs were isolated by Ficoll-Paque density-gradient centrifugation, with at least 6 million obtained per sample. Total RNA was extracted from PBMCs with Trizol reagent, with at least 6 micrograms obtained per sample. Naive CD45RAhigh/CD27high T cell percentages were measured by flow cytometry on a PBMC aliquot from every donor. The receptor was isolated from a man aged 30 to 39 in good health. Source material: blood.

Here is the DNA: TGTGCCAGCAGTTACCACCCAAGACAGGGGCCAAGCTACGAGCAGTACTTC. It is translated as CASSYHPRQGPSYEQYF. Recombination linked TRBV6-6 to TRBJ2-7; 8 bases in the junction line up with TRBD1. Trimmed from V: 2 bases; trimmed from J: 3 bases; junction bases lacking a gene match: 12. From cysteine to phenylalanine, the CDR3 is 17 amino acids long. The kept DNA is CDR3 alone, 51 bases in frame from the first base. CDR1 and CDR2 were assigned from the germline V gene (reference sequence) as MNHNY and SVGAGI.